This entry lists 4 T cell receptor beta chains sequenced from one sample in a study of T-cell reconstitution after alpha-beta-depleted transplantation in children (dated by TCRdb to about 2016). The treatment or condition label on this specimen signifies: allogeneic hematopoietic cell transplantation with graft depleted of TCRalphabeta T cells and CD19 B cells. Libraries were constructed by PCR. TCRdb lists the instrument as Illumina HiSeq 2500. Molecular barcoding was employed in the preparation of TCR libraries, with unique molecular identifiers being used to normalize TCRbeta repertoire quantification. Using fastp at Q25 and MiXCR, TCRdb reprocessed the public reads and kept productive beta chains. Records with the same CDR3 protein are collapsed into one entry carrying the most frequent genes and DNA. A total of approximately 430,000 distinct CDR3 sequences appear in this sample, roughly 17% of them only once. Around 28% of the sample goes to the ten largest clones.

Sequencing used PBMCs, mostly from graft donor cells, obtained 360 days after TCRalphabeta/CD19-depleted stem cell transplant. These TCRs come from a boy less than two years old who had a stem cell transplant for Wiskott-Aldrich syndrome, so the T cells may come from the graft donor.

This clonotype was seen only a few times. The V and J genes are TRBV12-3 or TRBV12-4 and TRBJ2-3, with TRBD2 matching over 9 bases. Trimming removed 7 bases from V and 6 bases from J; junction bases left unmatched: 8. The CDR3 consists of 14 residues. Here the CDR3 DNA reads TGTGCCAGCATTCTAGCGGGAATTCCCGATACGCAGTATTTT. This translates into CASILAGIPDTQYF.

The chain carries TRBV20-1 and TRBJ2-5, with 7 nucleotides matching TRBD1. V shed 7 bases, J shed 5 bases, and the junction held 7 bases outside the gene matches. This CDR3 comprises 12 residues. In germline, CDR1 is DFQATT, CDR2 SNEGSKA (reference sequence). Here the CDR3 DNA reads TGCAGTGGACGACAGGGTTTTGAGACCCAGTACTTC. Its protein product is CSGRQGFETQYF.

The gene calls are TRBV12-3 or TRBV12-4 and TRBJ1-5, with D maybe TRBD1 (5 bases). Trimming shortened V by 5 bases and J by 4 bases, and 12 bases separated the two germline ends. The CDR3 spans 14 residues. In nucleotides, the CDR3 is TGTGCCAGCAGTACTCCAGGGAGGAATCAGCCCCAGCATTTT. Translation: CASSTPGRNQPQHF.

This chain joins TRBV7-9 and TRBJ2-1; TRBD2 matches 7 bases. CDR1 and CDR2 (germline): SEHNR, FQNEAQ (reference sequence). Germline trimming cut 3 bases from V and 15 bases from J; bases unmatched to any gene: 5. CDR3 length: 11 residues. CDR3 protein: CASSLGGRAFF. The DNA of the CDR3 is TGTGCCAGCAGCTTGGGAGGGAGGGCGTTCTTC.